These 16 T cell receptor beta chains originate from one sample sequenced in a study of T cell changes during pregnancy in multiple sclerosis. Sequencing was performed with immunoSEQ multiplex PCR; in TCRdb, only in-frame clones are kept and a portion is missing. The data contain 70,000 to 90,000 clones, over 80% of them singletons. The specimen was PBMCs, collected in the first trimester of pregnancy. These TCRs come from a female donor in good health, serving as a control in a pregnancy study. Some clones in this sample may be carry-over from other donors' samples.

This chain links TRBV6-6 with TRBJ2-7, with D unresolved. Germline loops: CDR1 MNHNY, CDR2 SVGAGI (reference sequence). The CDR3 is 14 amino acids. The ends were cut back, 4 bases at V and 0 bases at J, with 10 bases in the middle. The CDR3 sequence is CASSLDKSSYEQYF. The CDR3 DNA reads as TGTGCCAGCAGTTTAGACAAAAGCTCCTACGAGCAGTACTTC.

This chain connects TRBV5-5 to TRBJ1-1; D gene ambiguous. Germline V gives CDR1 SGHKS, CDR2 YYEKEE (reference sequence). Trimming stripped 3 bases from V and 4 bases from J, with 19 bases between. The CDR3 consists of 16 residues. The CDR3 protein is CASSSERFLAGTEAFF. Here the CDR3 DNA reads TGTGCCAGCAGCTCGGAACGGTTTTTGGCGGGCACTGAAGCTTTCTTT.

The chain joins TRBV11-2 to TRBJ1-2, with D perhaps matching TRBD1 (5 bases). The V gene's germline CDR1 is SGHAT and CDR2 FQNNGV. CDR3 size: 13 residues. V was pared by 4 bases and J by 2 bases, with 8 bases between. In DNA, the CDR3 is TGTGCCAGCAGCTCCAGGGCAAACTATGGCTACACCTTC. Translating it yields CASSSRANYGYTF.

CDR3: CATSKAPQGTDTQYF. The CDR3 DNA reads TGTGCCACCAGCAAGGCCCCTCAGGGCACAGATACGCAGTATTTT. This sequence joins TRBV15 and TRBJ2-3; D ambiguous. Trimming removed 4 bases from V and 1 base from J, with 12 bases in between. The CDR3 spans 15 residues. CDR1 and CDR2 from the germline V gene are LNHNV and YYDKDF (reference sequence). Full variable domain (remainder filled in from reference TRBV15 and TRBJ2-3): DAMVIQNPRYQVTQFGKPVTLSCSQTLNHNVMYWYQQKSSQAPKLLFHYYDKDFNNEADTPDNFQSRRPNTSFCFLDIRSPGLGDTAMYLCATSKAPQGTDTQYFGPGTRLTVL.

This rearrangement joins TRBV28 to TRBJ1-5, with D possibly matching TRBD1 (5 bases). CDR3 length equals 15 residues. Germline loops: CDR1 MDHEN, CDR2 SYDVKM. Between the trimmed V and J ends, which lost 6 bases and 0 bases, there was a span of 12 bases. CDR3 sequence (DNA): TGTGCCAGCAGCCAGACAGTCTATAGCAATCAGCCCCAGCATTTT. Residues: CASSQTVYSNQPQHF.

The CDR3 here is CASSQEPGTDTQYF. CDR3 DNA: TGCGCCAGCAGCCAAGAACCAGGCACAGATACGCAGTATTTT. The chain combines TRBV4-1 with TRBJ2-3; D unresolved. V lost 0 bases, J lost 1 base, and 5 bases lay in between. CDR1 and CDR2 from the germline V gene are MGHRA and YSYEKL. This CDR3 is built from 14 residues.

The CDR3 DNA reads TGCAGTGCGGGGGGGTTGACTGAAGCTTTCTTT. Translation: CSAGGLTEAFF. The chain is built from TRBV20-1 and TRBJ1-1; D perhaps matches TRBD1 (5 bases). V was cut by 6 bases and J by 5 bases, with 10 bases left in between. Germline V gives CDR1 DFQATT, CDR2 SNEGSKA (reference sequence). This CDR3 is built from 11 residues.

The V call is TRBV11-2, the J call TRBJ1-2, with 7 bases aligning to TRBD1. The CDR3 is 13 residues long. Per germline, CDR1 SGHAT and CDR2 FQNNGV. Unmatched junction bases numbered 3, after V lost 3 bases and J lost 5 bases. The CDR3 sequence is CASSFGTAYGYTF. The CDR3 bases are TGTGCCAGCAGCTTCGGGACAGCTTATGGCTACACCTTC.

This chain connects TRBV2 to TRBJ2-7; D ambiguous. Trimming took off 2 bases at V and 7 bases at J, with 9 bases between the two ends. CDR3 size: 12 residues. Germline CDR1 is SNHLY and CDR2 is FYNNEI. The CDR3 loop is CASSERGLEQYF. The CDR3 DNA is TGTGCCAGCAGTGAACGAGGTTTGGAGCAGTACTTC.

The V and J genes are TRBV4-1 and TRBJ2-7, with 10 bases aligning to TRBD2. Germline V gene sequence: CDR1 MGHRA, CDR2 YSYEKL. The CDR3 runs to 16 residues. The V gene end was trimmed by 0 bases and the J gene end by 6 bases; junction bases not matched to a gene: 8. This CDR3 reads CASSQDEREGLGEQYF. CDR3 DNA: TGCGCCAGCAGCCAAGATGAGCGGGAGGGCCTTGGCGAGCAGTACTTC.

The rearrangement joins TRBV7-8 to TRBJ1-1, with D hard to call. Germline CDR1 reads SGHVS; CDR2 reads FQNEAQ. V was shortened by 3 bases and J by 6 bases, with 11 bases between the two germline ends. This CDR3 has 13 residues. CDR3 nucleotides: TGTGCCAGCAGCTTTACACCAATGTCTGAAGCTTTCTTT. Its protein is CASSFTPMSEAFF.

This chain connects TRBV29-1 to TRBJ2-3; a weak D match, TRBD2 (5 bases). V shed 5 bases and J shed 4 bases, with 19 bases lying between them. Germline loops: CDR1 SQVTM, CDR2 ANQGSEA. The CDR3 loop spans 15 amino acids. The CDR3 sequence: CSVPRTGIGPDTQYF. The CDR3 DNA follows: TGCAGCGTTCCGAGGACTGGGATAGGTCCAGATACGCAGTATTTT.

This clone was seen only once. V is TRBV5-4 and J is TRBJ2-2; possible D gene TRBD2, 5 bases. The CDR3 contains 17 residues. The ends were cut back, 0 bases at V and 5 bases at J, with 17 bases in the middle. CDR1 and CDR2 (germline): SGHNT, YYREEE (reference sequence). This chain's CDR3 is CASSLALGVGRTGELFF. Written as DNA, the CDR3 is TGTGCCAGCAGCTTGGCCCTAGGTGTAGGGAGAACCGGGGAGCTGTTTTTT.

This chain's CDR3 is CASSPGTSGGTDTQYF. CDR3 sequence (DNA): TGTGCCAGCAGCCCTGGGACTAGCGGGGGCACAGATACGCAGTATTTT. This chain links TRBV4-2 with TRBJ2-3, with 13 nucleotides matching TRBD2. The junction had 2 bases not matched to a gene; V was cut back by 4 bases and J by 1 base. From germline, CDR1 is LGHNA and CDR2 YNFKEQ. There are 16 residues in the CDR3.

The CDR3 loop is CASSFLDRNNQPQHF. The CDR3 bases are TGTGCCAGCAGTTTTTTGGACAGGAACAATCAGCCCCAGCATTTT. The V call is TRBV28, the J call TRBJ1-5, with 7 bases identical to TRBD1. CDR3 length: 15 residues. V lost 3 bases, J lost 3 bases, and 5 bases stayed unmatched. CDR1 is MDHEN, CDR2 SYDVKM, per germline.

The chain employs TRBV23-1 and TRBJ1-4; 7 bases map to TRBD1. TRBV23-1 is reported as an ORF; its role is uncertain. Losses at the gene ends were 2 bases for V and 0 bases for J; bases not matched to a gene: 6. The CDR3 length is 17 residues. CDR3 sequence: CASSQPRTGATNEKLFF. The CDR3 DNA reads TGCGCCAGCAGTCAACCCAGGACAGGCGCAACTAATGAAAAACTGTTTTTT.